These 7 T cell receptor beta chains originate from one sample sequenced in a study of cytomegalovirus exposure and HLA in healthy donors. PCR amplification relied on 60 Vbeta primers (plus 13 Jbeta primers). Produced via immunoSEQ multiplex PCR; TCRdb's table is partial and in-frame only. The table lists about 200,000 clones, roughly three quarters of them singletons, with about 1.5% in the top ten. Sequencing was done on a sample of PBMCs. The receptors come from a man aged 50-60 years in good health and CMV-seronegative.

The gene calls are TRBV5-1 and TRBJ2-2; 7 bases line up with TRBD2. V trimming: 0 bases; J trimming: 0 bases; junction bases outside the gene matches: 8. The CDR3 is made up of 18 amino acids. CDR1 and CDR2 from the germline V gene are SGHRS and YFSETQ. This chain's CDR3 is CASSLAWTGLPNTGELFF. The CDR3 coding sequence is TGCGCCAGCAGCTTGGCATGGACGGGACTACCGAACACCGGGGAGCTGTTTTTT.

The V and J genes are TRBV7-9 and TRBJ1-5; 8 bases fit TRBD1. CDR1 is SEHNR and CDR2 is FQNEAQ in the germline V gene (reference sequence). J lost 6 bases, V lost 0 bases, and 10 bases had no gene match. The CDR3 covers 17 residues. This CDR3 is CASSLAETGARGQPQHF. CDR3 DNA sequence: TGTGCCAGCAGCTTAGCTGAGACAGGGGCAAGGGGTCAGCCCCAGCATTTT.

This chain connects TRBV2 to TRBJ1-4, with 8 bases lining up with TRBD1. J was trimmed by 7 bases and V by 8 bases; bases with no gene match: 6. The CDR3 length is 13 residues. CDR1 SNHLY and CDR2 FYNNEI come from the germline V gene. This chain's CDR3 is CASGGQGGEKLFF. CDR3 coding DNA: TGTGCCAGCGGAGGACAGGGTGGTGAAAAACTGTTTTTT.

Details on this clone: An end of the junction does not agree with germline; a read error may underlie this. This rearrangement joins TRBV7-9 to TRBJ1-2, with 7 bases that match TRBD1. Germline loops: CDR1 SEHNR, CDR2 FQNEAQ (reference sequence). The CDR3 loop spans 14 amino acids. CDR3 amino acids: CSSSPQKGAHGYTF. As DNA, the CDR3 is TGTTCCAGCAGCCCACAGAAGGGGGCCCATGGCTACACCTTC.

The rearrangement joins TRBV19 to TRBJ2-1; TRBD2 aligns across 8 bases. The CDR3 has 15 residues. Germline CDR1 reads LNHDA; CDR2 reads SQIVND (reference sequence). The junction had 6 bases not matched to a gene; V was cut back by 7 bases and J by 1 base. The DNA for the CDR3 is TGTGCCAGTACTCCGGGGGGGTTATCCTACAATGAGCAGTTCTTC. Protein product: CASTPGGLSYNEQFF.

V and J are TRBV6-1 and TRBJ1-5; 8 bases line up with TRBD1. This CDR3 spans 14 amino acids. Germline lookup yields CDR1 MNHNS and CDR2 SASEGT. Trimming at V came to 5 bases and at J to 6 bases, leaving 6 bases not matched to a gene. CDR3 sequence (DNA): TGTGCCAGCAGTTCTCCGGACAGGGCTCAGCCCCAGCATTTT. Amino acids: CASSSPDRAQPQHF.

V usage is TRBV6-1 and J usage is TRBJ1-1; no clear D. Trimming removed 7 bases at V and 10 bases at J, with 10 bases between. The length of the CDR3 is 10 residues. Germline lookup yields CDR1 MNHNS and CDR2 SASEGT. This CDR3 reads CASKTGGAFF. CDR3 in DNA: TGTGCCAGCAAGACCGGCGGAGCTTTCTTT.